These T cell receptor beta chains were read from a single sample in a study of blood T cell repertoires in COVID-19. Measured with immunoSEQ multiplex PCR; TCRdb has only the in-frame clones, and not every one. The sample carries 220,000 or so clones, just under 85% recorded once. The sample taken for sequencing was peripheral blood. Receptors originate from a woman older than 75 with acute or convalescent COVID-19. CDR3s include the opening cysteine and the closing phenylalanine or tryptophan. Each record gives: V gene, J gene, CDR3 length, D gene, clone size, CDR3 DNA, CDR3 protein. A D gene is named only where the DNA matches it firmly. Only part of the rows carry a size: once, few, many, or a class if the clone is expanded.

TRBV6-1	TRBJ1-5	14	-	-	TGTGCCAGCAGTGACAGGGTTCTAGGGCAGCCCCAGCATTTT	CASSDRVLGQPQHF
TRBV13	TRBJ1-3	12	-	-	TGTGCCAGCAAGTCAGGGGGAAACACCATATATTTT	CASKSGGNTIYF
TRBV11-2	TRBJ1-1	14	TRBD1	once	TGTGCCAGCAGCTTTGGGGACAGGGGTTATGAAGCTTTCTTT	CASSFGDRGYEAFF
TRBV5-6	TRBJ2-7	15	TRBD2	once	TGTGCCAGCAGCCCCTGGGGGGGGATGGCCTACGAGCAGTACTTC	CASSPWGGMAYEQYF
TRBV28	TRBJ2-3	16	-	-	TGTGCCAGCAGTTTACTTGCAGGGGGGAGCACAGATACGCAGTATTTT	CASSLLAGGSTDTQYF
TRBV18	TRBJ2-3	16	-	-	TGTGCCAGCTCAGGCACCGGGACAAAGAACACAGATACGCAGTATTTT	CASSGTGTKNTDTQYF
TRBV5-1	TRBJ1-1	15	-	-	TGCGCCAGCAGGGGGCAGGCATCCGTGGTCACTGAAGCTTTCTTT	CASRGQASVVTEAFF
TRBV2	TRBJ1-1	13	-	few	TGTGCCAGCAGCCGGGACACCGACACTGAAGCTTTCTTT	CASSRDTDTEAFF
TRBV2	TRBJ2-2	14	-	once	TGTGCCAGCAGTGCCAGGACAGTTGTCGGGGAGCTGTTTTTT	CASSARTVVGELFF
TRBV7-9	TRBJ2-7	15	TRBD2	-	TGTGCCAGCAGCCGGACTAGCGGGGGGTCCTACGAGCAGTACTTC	CASSRTSGGSYEQYF
TRBV2	TRBJ2-1	16	TRBD2	-	TGTGCCAGCAGTACTGGGGGGACTAGCGGGGGAGCTGAGCAGTTCTTC	CASSTGGTSGGAEQFF